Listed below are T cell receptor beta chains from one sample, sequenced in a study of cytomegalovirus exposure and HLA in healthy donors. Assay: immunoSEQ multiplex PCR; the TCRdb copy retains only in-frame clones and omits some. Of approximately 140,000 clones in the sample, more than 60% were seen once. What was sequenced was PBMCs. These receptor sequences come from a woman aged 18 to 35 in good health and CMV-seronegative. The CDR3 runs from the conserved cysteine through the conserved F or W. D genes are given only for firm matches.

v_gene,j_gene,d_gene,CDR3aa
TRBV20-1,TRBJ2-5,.,CSASALETQYF
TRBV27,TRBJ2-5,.,CASSTLRGQETQYF
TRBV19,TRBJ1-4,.,CASSMVDRRNEKLFF
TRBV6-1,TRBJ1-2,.,CAGGAGQLYGYTF
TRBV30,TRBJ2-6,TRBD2,CAWSVRGRSGGANVLTF
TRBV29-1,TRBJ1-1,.,CSVEGRNTEAFF
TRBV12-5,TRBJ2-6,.,CASGLPTGQSSGANVLTF
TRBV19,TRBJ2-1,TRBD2,CASSIRLAVLNEQFF
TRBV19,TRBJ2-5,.,CAQDYQETQYF
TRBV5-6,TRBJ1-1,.,CASSVVVGGTEAFF
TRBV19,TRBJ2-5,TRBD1,CASSGTFRGIQETQYF
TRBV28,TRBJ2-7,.,CASSLRGQLYEQYF
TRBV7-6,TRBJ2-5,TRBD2,CASSLSASGLSETQYF
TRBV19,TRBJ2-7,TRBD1,CASSTDRGHEQYF
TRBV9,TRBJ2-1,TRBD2,CASSAGLAGGEQFF
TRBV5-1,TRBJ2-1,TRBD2,CASSSGLAGGDEQFF
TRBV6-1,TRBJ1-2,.,CASTTGNYGYTF
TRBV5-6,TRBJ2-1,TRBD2,CASSLAGGPGNEQFF
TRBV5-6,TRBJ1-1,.,CASSLSFGGNTEAFF
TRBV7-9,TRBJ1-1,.,CASINWPGEAFF
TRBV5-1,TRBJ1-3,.,CASSLAGGNTIYF
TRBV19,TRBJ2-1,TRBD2,CASRRGSGRVNEQFF
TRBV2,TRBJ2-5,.,CASSKASLRETQYF
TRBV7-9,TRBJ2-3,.,CASSLERESTDTQYF
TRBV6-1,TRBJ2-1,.,CASSEVGPVGNEQFF
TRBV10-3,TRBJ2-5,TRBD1,CAISESRDRETQYF
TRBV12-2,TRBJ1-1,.,CARAQGRVEAFF
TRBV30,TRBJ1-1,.,CAWSVREGAFF
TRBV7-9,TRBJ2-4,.,CASTGGPLADKNIQYF
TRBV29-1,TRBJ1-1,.,CSVWGRGNTEAFF
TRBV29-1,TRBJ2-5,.,CSVEEGRRQETQYF
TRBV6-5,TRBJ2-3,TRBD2,CASSRGLAQSPQYF
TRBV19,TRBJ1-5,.,CASRGRQGASNQPQHF
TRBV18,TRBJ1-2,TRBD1,CASSPRGQGFSGYTF
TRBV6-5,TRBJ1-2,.,CASSSSTGGDHGYTF
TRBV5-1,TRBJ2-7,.,CASSEDGAGPLYEQYF
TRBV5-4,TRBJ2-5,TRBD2,CASSLSSGGLKTQYF
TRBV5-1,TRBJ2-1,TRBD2,CASSLALGREPNNEQFF
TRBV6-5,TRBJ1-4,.,CASSYSGLDYEKLFF
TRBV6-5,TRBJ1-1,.,CASSYSGAIEAFF
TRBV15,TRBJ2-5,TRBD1,CATSSPGTGKETQYF
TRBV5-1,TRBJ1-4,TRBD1,CASSRPGTGEGGEKLFF
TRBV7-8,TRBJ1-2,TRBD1,CASSPAPGGDYGYTF
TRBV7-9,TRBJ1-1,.,CASSLGQNEAFF
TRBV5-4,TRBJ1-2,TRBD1,CASSHGTVNGYTF
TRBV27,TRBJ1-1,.,CASSDGTMNTEAFF
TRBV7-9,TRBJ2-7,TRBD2,CASSLVGGGSSYEQYF
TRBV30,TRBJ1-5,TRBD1,CAWSTGQKNQPQHF
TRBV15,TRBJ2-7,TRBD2,CATSRDRRTSGIEYF
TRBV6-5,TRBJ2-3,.,CASSYRNRATDTQYF
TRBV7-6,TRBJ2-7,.,CASSSPGNEQYF